The rows below give T cell receptor beta chains drawn from one sample of a study of shared clonotypes between healthy human individuals. Method: immunoSEQ multiplex PCR; TCRdb's copy keeps in-frame clones and lacks some. Counted here are fewer than 600,000 clones, around three quarters occurring once; the ten biggest clones make up 9.5% to 15%. The sample comprised PBMCs. These receptors originate from a woman aged 40 to 50 in good health. Some clones in this sample may be carry-over from other donors' samples. Each CDR3 is given with its conserved first and last residue. D genes are given only for firm matches. Clone size is given for some rows only: seen once, a few or many times, or a class if the clone is expanded.

d_call clone_size j_call v_call cdr3_aa cdr3_nt
TRBD2 - TRBJ2-7 TRBV27 CASSSRLAGGREQYF TGTGCCAGCAGTTCTAGACTAGCGGGAGGACGCGAGCAGTACTTC
TRBD2 - TRBJ2-7 TRBV5-1 CASSFGLAVYEQYF TGCGCCAGCAGCTTTGGGCTAGCGGTCTACGAGCAGTACTTC
- - TRBJ2-3 TRBV11-2 CASSLVRRGTDTQYF TGTGCCAGCAGCTTAGTCCGGAGAGGGACAGATACGCAGTATTTT
- - TRBJ1-4 TRBV7-2 CASSRGARNEKLFF TGTGCCAGCAGCCGAGGGGCCAGAAATGAAAAACTGTTTTTT
TRBD2 - TRBJ2-7 TRBV27 CASSPGLAGVHEQYF TGTGCCAGCAGTCCCGGACTAGCGGGCGTTCACGAGCAGTACTTC
TRBD1 - TRBJ2-7 TRBV4-1 CASSQDVPGTEMAYEQYF TGCGCCAGCAGCCAAGACGTACCCGGGACAGAGATGGCCTACGAGCAGTACTTC
- few TRBJ2-1 TRBV6-4 CASSDSGSHNYNEQFF TGTGCCAGCAGTGACTCGGGTTCGCACAACTACAATGAGCAGTTCTTC
- many TRBJ2-4 TRBV19 CASSIMGIQYF TGTGCCAGTAGTATCATGGGCATTCAGTACTTC
TRBD2 - TRBJ2-7 TRBV28 CASTGIAGGLSSYEQYF TGTGCCAGCACCGGAATAGCGGGAGGTCTCTCTTCCTACGAGCAGTACTTC
- - TRBJ2-7 TRBV9 CASSPVNSIYEQYF TGTGCCAGCAGCCCCGTTAACTCCATCTACGAGCAGTACTTC
TRBD1 - TRBJ2-1 TRBV11-2 CASSPTAGGPRSGEQFF TGTGCCAGCAGTCCAACCGCAGGGGGCCCCCGCTCCGGTGAGCAGTTCTTC
- - TRBJ2-1 TRBV11-3 CASSLSSDSEQFF TGTGCCAGCAGCTTATCTAGCGATAGTGAGCAGTTCTTC
- many TRBJ2-1 TRBV10-3 CAISRWGQEYNEQFF TGTGCCATCAGTCGTTGGGGGCAGGAATACAATGAGCAGTTCTTC
- - TRBJ1-1 TRBV6-1 CASSVVAEAFF TGTGCCAGCAGTGTCGTGGCTGAAGCTTTCTTT
- few TRBJ2-1 TRBV19 CASTLGTMIDNEQFF TGTGCCAGTACCCTGGGTACTATGATTGATAATGAGCAGTTCTTC
- - TRBJ1-3 TRBV18 CASSPPTDSGNTIYF TGTGCCAGCTCACCACCCACAGACTCTGGAAACACCATATATTTT
- - TRBJ1-5 TRBV5-1 CASSFSGNQPQHF TGCGCCAGCAGCTTTTCAGGGAATCAGCCCCAGCATTTT
- many TRBJ1-1 TRBV28 CASSTGQNTEAFF TGTGCCAGCAGTACGGGACAGAACACTGAAGCTTTCTTT
TRBD2 - TRBJ2-1 TRBV15 CATSAGGGYNEQFF TGTGCCACTTCAGCGGGAGGGGGCTACAATGAGCAGTTCTTC
- many TRBJ1-5 TRBV27 CASSYGTENQPQHF TGTGCCAGCAGTTACGGGACGGAGAATCAGCCCCAGCATTTT
- - TRBJ1-4 TRBV30 CAWSVYDRGGEKLFF TGTGCCTGGAGTGTATACGACAGAGGCGGGGAAAAACTGTTTTTT
- - TRBJ2-7 TRBV20-1 CSARDTGEQYF TGCAGTGCTAGGGACACGGGGGAGCAGTACTTC
TRBD1 - TRBJ1-2 TRBV5-1 CASSLAPGQQIYGYTF TGCGCCAGCAGCTTGGCCCCGGGACAGCAGATCTATGGCTACACCTTC
- - TRBJ2-7 TRBV2 CASRKTGHEQYF TGTGCCAGCAGGAAAACAGGGCACGAGCAGTACTTC
TRBD1 once TRBJ1-2 TRBV28 CASSSYRGAGGYTF TGTGCCAGCAGTTCCTACAGGGGGGCGGGCGGCTACACCTTC
TRBD1 - TRBJ2-7 TRBV30 CAWGTGSWGEQYF TGTGCCTGGGGGACAGGGTCTTGGGGCGAGCAGTACTTC
- - TRBJ1-1 TRBV2 CASSEAGGRNTEAFF TGTGCCAGCAGTGAAGCGGGAGGGCGGAACACTGAAGCTTTCTTT
- once TRBJ2-3 TRBV15 CATSRGVRTDTQYF TGTGCCACCAGCAGAGGAGTCCGCACAGATACGCAGTATTTT
TRBD1 - TRBJ2-5 TRBV5-1 CASSFRQVRGETQYF TGCGCCAGCAGCTTCCGGCAGGTCAGGGGGGAGACCCAGTACTTC
TRBD1 - TRBJ2-5 TRBV9 CASSGPGTGMETQYF TGTGCCAGCAGCGGCCCCGGGACAGGGATGGAGACCCAGTACTTC
- - TRBJ1-1 TRBV29-1 CSVSSSGAEAFF TGCAGCGTTTCCTCGTCTGGGGCTGAAGCTTTCTTT
TRBD1 - TRBJ1-2 TRBV6-5 CASSSGQGGWYGYTF TGTGCCAGCAGTTCGGGACAGGGAGGGTGGTATGGCTACACCTTC
- - TRBJ2-2 TRBV6-1 CASTGAPDTGELFF TGTGCCTCAACCGGGGCCCCAGACACCGGGGAGCTGTTTTTT
TRBD2 few TRBJ2-7 TRBV7-2 CASSLAAIAGAYEQYF TGTGCCAGCAGCTTAGCGGCGATAGCGGGAGCTTACGAGCAGTACTTC
TRBD2 once TRBJ2-1 TRBV29-1 CSVSGLAGHYNEQFF TGCAGCGTATCGGGACTAGCGGGGCACTACAATGAGCAGTTCTTC
- - TRBJ2-2 TRBV27 CASSPRSTGELFF TGTGCCAGCAGTCCCCGGAGCACCGGGGAGCTGTTTTTT
- - TRBJ1-4 TRBV30 CAWSRQGGEKLFF TGTGCCTGGAGCCGCCAGGGAGGGGAAAAACTGTTTTTT
- - TRBJ2-1 TRBV27 CASSFASTYNEQFF TGTGCCAGCAGTTTTGCTAGCACCTACAATGAGCAGTTCTTC
TRBD1 - TRBJ2-1 TRBV11-1 CASSADRGGTYNEQFF TGTGCCAGCAGCGCTGACAGGGGGGGAACCTACAATGAGCAGTTCTTC
TRBD1 - TRBJ1-1 TRBV9 CASSALDRGYTEAFF TGTGCCAGCAGCGCCCTGGACAGGGGATACACTGAAGCTTTCTTT
- - TRBJ2-5 TRBV2 CASSEGVGETQYF TGTGCCAGCAGTGAAGGTGTGGGGGAGACCCAGTACTTC
- - TRBJ2-1 TRBV10-3 CAISEINNEQFF TGTGCCATCAGTGAAATCAACAATGAGCAGTTCTTC
- few TRBJ2-5 TRBV2 CASSMDQEETQYF TGTGCCAGCAGTATGGACCAAGAGGAGACCCAGTACTTC
TRBD2 once TRBJ2-1 TRBV7-8 CASNLGLAYDSYNEQFF TGTGCCAGCAATCTAGGACTAGCCTATGACTCCTACAATGAGCAGTTCTTC
- once TRBJ2-3 TRBV7-8 CASSLVSSATDTQYF TGTGCCAGCAGCTTAGTGAGTTCGGCCACAGATACGCAGTATTTT